The T cell receptor (beta chain) described here comes from a study of blood T cell repertoires in COVID-19. Overall study context: Material from acute and convalescent COVID-19 was sourced from the United States, Italy and Spain. The analysed material was cDNA or gDNA that came from T cells, B-cell-depleted T cells, or PBMCs.

As processed by the authors: Reference gene primer amplification gave nucleated cell count estimates. The table came from immunoSEQ multiplex PCR; TCRdb's copy has only in-frame clones and leaves some out. The DNA was the basis for D and trimming; V, J and clone size are from that table. The repertoire has 50,000 to 70,000 clones, 90% of them found once; the top ten carry less than 9.5%. Concerning this clone itself: Other DNA sequences in the sample encode the same CDR3.

The CDR3 spans 16 residues. CDR1 is SGHNT, CDR2 YENEEA, per germline. Trimming took 9 bases from V and 2 from J; bases not matched to a gene: 14. This chain uses TRBV11-3 with TRBJ2-5, with 8 bases identical to TRBD2. The sequence was obtained from a woman aged 80 or older with active COVID-19. The specimen was peripheral blood. This CDR3 is CASSRGGGRGQETQYF. The CDR3 region has the DNA TGTGCCAGTTCCCGGGGCGGGGGGCGAGGTCAAGAGACCCAGTACTTC.